What follows describes a single TCR beta chain. It has no known antigen specificity. Because the CDR3 is missing its conserved closing phenylalanine or tryptophan, this is likely a read error. The entry originates in a study of T-cell reconstitution after alpha-beta-depleted transplantation in children (dated by TCRdb to about 2016). At the level of the whole study: The study quantitatively tracked T-cell immune reconstitution after TCRalphabeta/CD19-depleted allogeneic hematopoietic cell transplantation in children using TCR repertoire profiling.

The treatment or condition label corresponds to: allogeneic hematopoietic cell transplantation with graft depleted of TCRalphabeta T cells and CD19 B cells. TCRalphabeta/CD19-depleted allogeneic hematopoietic cell grafts were given to the transplant recipients, all of whom were children. Broad study findings and their caveats: Over the following months the frequencies of hyperexpanded clones went down, and after one year T-cell counts and TCRbeta diversity were mostly credited to newly produced T cells. Apparently early alphabetaT-cell count recovery about two months after transplant reportedly relied on only several hundred rapidly expanded clones derived from non-depleted graft cells. In some patients, high TCRbeta diversity at day 60 was attributed to recipient T cells and intrathymic progenitors that had survived conditioning.

CDR1 and CDR2, per the germline V gene (reference sequence), are DFQATT and SNEGSKA. Both ends counted, the CDR3 spans 14 residues. This entry keeps only the CDR3 DNA: 42 bases, framed from base 1. V was cut back by 4 bases and J by 10 bases, leaving a gap of 20 bases between them. Libraries were constructed by PCR. For sequencing, an Illumina HiSeq 2500 was employed. TCR library preparation used molecular barcoding, with unique molecular identifiers applied to normalize quantification of the TCRbeta repertoire. Using fastp at Q25 and MiXCR, TCRdb reprocessed the public reads and kept productive beta chains. Merged by CDR3 protein, the rows form single entries marked with the most common genes and DNA. In this sample the table shows around 300,000 distinct CDR3 sequences, 11% of which occur a single time. The top ten constitute 20% to 30% of the sample.

This specimen consisted of peripheral blood, obtained 180 days after TCRalphabeta/CD19-depleted stem cell transplant. The TCR sequence derives from a male patient between 2 and 9 years old who had a stem cell transplant for chronic granulomatous disease, so the T cells may come from the graft donor. This receptor chain uses TRBV20-1 and TRBJ2-4; no D gene can be assigned with confidence. The nucleotide sequence is given as TGCAGTGCTATCGGTGGATCTCAGACGAAAATTCAGTACTCC. It encodes CSAIGGSQTKIQYS.